The 32 T cell receptor beta chains reported below all come from one sample, sequenced in a study of cytomegalovirus exposure and HLA in healthy donors. PCR amplification relied on 60 Vbeta primers (plus 13 Jbeta primers). Clones were read by immunoSEQ multiplex PCR, and TCRdb kept only the in-frame ones, dropping some. The sample holds 60,000 to 90,000 clones, about 70% seen once. The sequencing sample was made of PBMCs. These TCRs come from a man aged 35 to 55 in good health and CMV-seropositive.

This clone was counted a single time. The chain carries TRBV10-3 and TRBJ1-2, with D tentatively TRBD1 (6 bases). Per the germline V gene, CDR1 is ENHRY and CDR2 is SYGVKD. Trimming took 6 bases from V and 6 from J, leaving 14 bases between them. The CDR3 runs to 13 residues. Here the CDR3 reads CAIRVQGTHGYTF. CDR3 coding DNA: TGTGCCATCAGGGTACAGGGTACGCATGGCTACACCTTC.

The CDR3 sequence: CASSFRENQHF. The CDR3 DNA follows: TGTGCCAGTAGTTTCAGGGAAAACCAGCATTTT. V is TRBV19 and J is TRBJ1-5, with D perhaps TRBD1 (5 bases). Per the germline V gene, CDR1 is LNHDA and CDR2 is SQIVND (reference sequence). Trimming took 5 bases from V and 12 from J, leaving 11 bases between them. The CDR3 has 11 amino acids.

This chain joins TRBV5-6 and TRBJ1-2; TRBD1 might be the D (5 bases). Germline values: CDR1 SGHDT, CDR2 YYEEEE. This CDR3 has 17 residues. Trimming pared 5 bases from V and 4 bases from J, leaving 24 bases between. CDR3 protein: CASRETGSIPSAYGYTF. CDR3 sequence (DNA): TGTGCCAGCAGGGAAACAGGCTCGATACCGAGCGCCTATGGCTACACCTTC.

This clone has just a few counts. V usage is TRBV30 and J usage is TRBJ1-4; D ambiguous. The V end was cut by 3 bases, the J end by 5 bases, with 10 bases between. CDR3 size: 13 residues. The V gene's germline CDR1 is GTSNPN and CDR2 SVGIG (reference sequence). The CDR3 DNA reads TGTGCCTGGAGCGCCAGATCAAATGAAAAACTGTTTTTT. It codes for CAWSARSNEKLFF.

This clone showed up just a few times. Other nucleotide sequences in the sample specify the same CDR3. The chain uses TRBV19 and TRBJ2-2; 8 bases fit TRBD1. Germline CDR1 LNHDA, CDR2 SQIVND (reference sequence). This CDR3 is built from 13 residues. The V segment lost 8 bases and the J segment 4 bases; nucleotides outside the gene matches: 3. The CDR3 is CASRQGSTGELFF. In DNA, the CDR3 is TGTGCCAGTCGACAGGGGAGCACCGGGGAGCTGTTTTTT.

The gene calls are TRBV25-1 and TRBJ2-1; 10 nucleotides match TRBD1. V was clipped by 2 bases and J by 6 bases; unmatched bases: 4. CDR3 length: 15 residues. Germline CDR1 reads MGHDK; CDR2 reads SYGVNS. CDR3 coding DNA: TGTGCCAGCAGTGAACCGGGACAGGGGATCAATGAGCAGTTCTTC. This translates into CASSEPGQGINEQFF.

V and J are TRBV27 and TRBJ1-2; D remains ambiguous. Germline CDR1 is MNHEY and CDR2 is SMNVEV (reference sequence). The CDR3 loop spans 16 amino acids. V lost 5 bases and J 2 bases, leaving 18 bases between the germline ends. CDR3 coding DNA: TGTGCCAGCAGTCCCCCGTGGAGGTCTTCCAACTATGGCTACACCTTC. As protein: CASSPPWRSSNYGYTF.

This chain joins TRBV30 and TRBJ1-2; 10 nucleotides match TRBD1. The junction had 5 bases not matched to a gene; V was cut back by 2 bases and J by 8 bases. The CDR3 sequence is 13 residues long. Germline assignment: CDR1 GTSNPN and CDR2 SVGIG (reference sequence). Here the CDR3 DNA reads TGTGCCTGGAGTAGGGACAGGGGTTACGGCTACACCTTC. Translating it yields CAWSRDRGYGYTF.

The rearrangement joins TRBV6-5 to TRBJ2-3; D is perhaps TRBD2 (6 bases). The germline V gene encodes CDR1 MNHEY and CDR2 SVGAGI. CDR3 length equals 16 residues. Trimming left V 0 bases short and J 5 bases short, with 15 bases between. CDR3 amino acids: CASSYSTGEFGDTQYF. In DNA form, the CDR3 reads TGTGCCAGCAGTTACTCCACGGGGGAGTTTGGAGATACGCAGTATTTT.

The chain links TRBV6-5 to TRBJ2-7, with D unclear. CDR3 length equals 14 residues. Trimming took off 4 bases at V and 0 bases at J, with 10 bases between the two ends. From germline, CDR1 is MNHEY and CDR2 SVGAGI. As DNA, the CDR3 is TGTGCCAGCAGTTTAGCCGCAAGCTCCTACGAGCAGTACTTC. Its translation is CASSLAASSYEQYF.

The rearrangement uses TRBV7-3 and TRBJ2-2; 10 nucleotides line up with TRBD1. The V and J ends lost 5 bases and 4 bases, in that order; junction bases with no gene match: 4. The CDR3 length is 15 residues. CDR1 SGHTA and CDR2 FQGTGA come from the germline V gene. The CDR3 spells CASSTGTGVTGELFF. The CDR3 DNA reads TGTGCCAGCAGCACCGGGACAGGGGTCACCGGGGAGCTGTTTTTT. Complete variable domain (other parts from reference TRBV7-3 and TRBJ2-2): GAGVSQTPSNKVTEKGKYVELRCDPISGHTALYWYRQSLGQGPEFLIYFQGTGAADDSGLPNDRFFAVRPEGSVSTLKIQRTERGDSAVYLCASSTGTGVTGELFFGEGSRLTVL.

A few counts support this clone. The V call is TRBV5-8, the J call TRBJ1-1; possibly TRBD1 for D (5 bases). Trimming removed 4 bases from V and 0 bases from J, with 13 bases in between. This CDR3 is built from 15 residues. The germline CDR1 and CDR2 sequences are SGHTS and YDEGEE. The CDR3 DNA reads TGTGCCAGCAGCCACCGGGGGAGGATGAACACTGAAGCTTTCTTT. Translating it yields CASSHRGRMNTEAFF.

The chain couples TRBV11-2 to TRBJ2-2, with TRBD2 matching over 14 bases. Germline CDR1 and CDR2: SGHAT and FQNNGV. V lost 5 bases, J lost 4 bases, and 9 bases stayed unmatched. This CDR3 contains 18 residues. The CDR3 protein is CASSRGTSGRTGTGELFF. In DNA, the CDR3 is TGTGCCAGCAGCCGAGGGACTAGCGGGAGAACCGGCACCGGGGAGCTGTTTTTT.

This clone was seen only a few times. This chain joins TRBV7-9 and TRBJ2-3; no clear D. The V gene lost 2 bases and the J gene lost 9 bases, with 6 bases spanning the gap. The germline V gene encodes CDR1 SEHNR and CDR2 FQNEAQ (reference sequence). The CDR3 loop spans 11 amino acids. Written as DNA, the CDR3 is TGTGCCAGCAGCTTACAGGCAACGCAGTATTTT. Translating it yields CASSLQATQYF.

This clone has a handful of counts. The chain has TRBV6-1 and TRBJ2-7; D remains unclear. Germline CDR1 and CDR2: MNHNS and SASEGT. The ends were cut back, 4 bases at V and 1 base at J, with 8 bases in the middle. The CDR3 runs to 13 residues. The CDR3 spells CASSAFFSYEQYF. The CDR3 bases are TGTGCCAGCAGTGCCTTCTTTTCCTACGAGCAGTACTTC.

The V and J genes are TRBV7-2 and TRBJ1-2; D gene uncertain. Germline V CDR1 and CDR2: SGHTA, FQGNSA. V shed 5 bases and J shed 3 bases, with 13 bases lying between them. The CDR3 is 14 residues long. CDR3 sequence (DNA): TGTGCCAGCAGCCAAGGGCGCGGGGACTATGGCTACACCTTC. Translating it yields CASSQGRGDYGYTF.

V and J are TRBV30 and TRBJ2-2; 12 bases align to TRBD2. CDR3 length: 15 amino acids. From germline, CDR1 is GTSNPN and CDR2 SVGIG (reference sequence). The V segment lost 3 bases and the J segment 4 bases; nucleotides outside the gene matches: 3. DNA of the CDR3: TGTGCCTGGAGCCGACTAGCGGGGGCCACCGGGGAGCTGTTTTTT. This translates into CAWSRLAGATGELFF. Complete variable domain (other parts from reference TRBV30 and TRBJ2-2): SQTIHQWPATLVQPVGSPLSLECTVEGTSNPNLYWYRQAAGRGLQLLFYSVGIGQISSEVPQNLSASRPQDRQFILSSKKLLLSDSGFYLCAWSRLAGATGELFFGEGSRLTVL.

This clone was picked up a small number of times. The chain is built from TRBV4-1 and TRBJ2-2, with 11 nucleotides matching TRBD1. Unmatched junction bases numbered 13, after V lost 0 bases and J lost 4 bases. The CDR3 is made up of 20 amino acids. Germline loops: CDR1 MGHRA, CDR2 YSYEKL. Written as DNA, the CDR3 is TGCGCCAGCAGCCAAGAGGGGCGGGACAGGGGGATTGAAGGCACCGGGGAGCTGTTTTTT. This sequence encodes CASSQEGRDRGIEGTGELFF.

The chain recombines TRBV30 with TRBJ2-3, with 9 bases that match TRBD2. Looked up from germline, CDR1 is GTSNPN and CDR2 is SVGIG (reference sequence). V gave up 3 bases and J gave up 3 bases; unmatched junction bases: 4. The CDR3 consists of 14 residues. CDR3 residues: CAWSFSGGTDTQYF. CDR3 sequence (DNA): TGTGCCTGGAGCTTTAGCGGGGGAACAGATACGCAGTATTTT.

V and J are TRBV7-3 and TRBJ2-1; the match to TRBD2 covers 13 bases. Germline V CDR1 and CDR2: SGHTA, FQGTGA. This CDR3 has 17 residues. Losses at the gene ends were 5 bases for V and 2 bases for J; bases not matched to a gene: 6. The CDR3 loop reads CASSRTSGSSTYNEQFF. The DNA for the CDR3 is TGTGCCAGCAGCCGGACTAGCGGGAGTTCTACCTACAATGAGCAGTTCTTC.

The rearrangement uses TRBV5-1 and TRBJ2-7; 7 positions match TRBD2. With 1 base clipped from V and 2 bases from J, the junction kept 9 bases outside the gene matches. Per germline, CDR1 SGHRS and CDR2 YFSETQ. This CDR3 has 16 amino acids. The CDR3 nucleotides read TGCGCCAGCAGCTTGAAGGGTAGCGGGTACACCTACGAGCAGTACTTC. This encodes CASSLKGSGYTYEQYF.

The chain has TRBV29-1 and TRBJ1-1; D remains ambiguous. From germline, CDR1 is SQVTM and CDR2 ANQGSEA. The CDR3 is made up of 12 amino acids. Trimming removed 5 bases from V and 10 bases from J, with 17 bases in between. The CDR3, as DNA: TGCAGCGTTCTCCGGGATCCCTTCGGAGCTTTCTTT. This codes for CSVLRDPFGAFF. Complete variable domain (other parts from reference TRBV29-1 and TRBJ1-1): SAVISQKPSRDICQRGTSLTIQCQVDSQVTMMFWYRQQPGQSLTLIATANQGSEATYESGFVIDKFPISRPNLTFSTLTVSNMSPEDSSIYLCSVLRDPFGAFFGQGTRLTVV.

This clone has a handful of counts. The chain joins TRBV7-9 to TRBJ2-1, with D uncertain. CDR1 is SEHNR and CDR2 is FQNEAQ in the germline V gene (reference sequence). This CDR3 has 12 residues. V lost 3 bases and J 3 bases, leaving 3 bases between the germline ends. Written as DNA, the CDR3 is TGTGCCAGCAGCTTTATCTACAATGAGCAGTTCTTC. Amino acids: CASSFIYNEQFF. The whole variable domain, filled in from reference TRBV7-9 and TRBJ2-1, reads DTGVSQNPRHKITKRGQNVTFRCDPISEHNRLYWYRQTLGQGPEFLTYFQNEAQLEKSRLLSDRFSAERPKGSFSTLEIQRTEQGDSAMYLCASSFIYNEQFFGPGTRLTVL.

The CDR3 loop is CASRIDSTSGNTIYF. The CDR3, as DNA: TGTGCCAGTAGAATCGACAGCACCTCTGGAAACACCATATATTTT. This chain uses TRBV19 with TRBJ1-3, with TRBD1 as a possible D gene (5 bases). Trimming took off 6 bases at V and 0 bases at J, with 12 bases between the two ends. The CDR3 spans 15 residues. Germline V gene data show CDR1 as LNHDA and CDR2 as SQIVND (reference sequence).

The CDR3 is CASTRGGPQYF. The CDR3 nucleotides read TGTGCCAGTACCCGTGGAGGTCCGCAGTATTTT. This sequence joins TRBV19 and TRBJ2-3, with a weak D call TRBD2 (5 bases). Germline V gives CDR1 LNHDA, CDR2 SQIVND (reference sequence). The CDR3 runs to 11 residues. The V end was cut by 7 bases, the J end by 10 bases, with 12 bases between.

The CDR3 DNA follows: TGTGCCAGCAGCTTGGGGGGGCGAGGAGAGACCCAGTACTTC. Protein: CASSLGGRGETQYF. This rearrangement joins TRBV5-6 to TRBJ2-5, with D maybe TRBD1 (6 bases). The CDR3 runs to 14 residues. V was trimmed by 0 bases and J by 4 bases, leaving 10 bases between them. Germline V CDR1 and CDR2: SGHDT, YYEEEE.

This sequence joins TRBV9 and TRBJ2-3; D possibly corresponds to TRBD1 (6 bases). Per germline, CDR1 SGDLS and CDR2 YYNGEE. V shed 2 bases and J shed 3 bases, with 13 bases lying between them. CDR3 size: 15 residues. Here the CDR3 DNA reads TGTGCCAGCAGCGTCGGGCAGGGGAATACAGATACGCAGTATTTT. Its protein product is CASSVGQGNTDTQYF.

The rearrangement joins TRBV6-6 to TRBJ2-7, with a weak D call TRBD1 (6 bases). There are 14 residues in the CDR3. The germline V gene encodes CDR1 MNHNY and CDR2 SVGAGI (reference sequence). The V gene lost 5 bases and the J gene lost 5 bases, with 16 bases spanning the gap. The CDR3 region has the DNA TGTGCCAGCAGTGGAACCCCCGGGACAAACGAGCAGTACTTC. This gives the protein CASSGTPGTNEQYF.

The gene calls are TRBV2 and TRBJ2-5; 9 positions match TRBD2. The CDR3 is made up of 16 amino acids. J was trimmed by 0 bases and V by 8 bases; bases with no gene match: 10. Per the germline V gene, CDR1 is SNHLY and CDR2 is FYNNEI. The DNA of the CDR3 is TGTGCCAGCCTTGACGGAGTAGCGGGAGACCAAGAGACCCAGTACTTC. Its translation: CASLDGVAGDQETQYF.

The chain is built from TRBV12-5 and TRBJ1-1, with unresolved D. Trimming stripped 6 bases from V and 2 bases from J, with 4 bases between. The CDR3 has 11 residues. CDR1 and CDR2 (germline): LGHNT, FRNRAP. The CDR3 DNA follows: TGTGCTAGTGGCCTCAACACTGAAGCTTTCTTT. This translates into CASGLNTEAFF.

This chain joins TRBV5-1 and TRBJ2-5; perhaps TRBD2 as D (5 bases). The V end was cut by 5 bases, the J end by 1 base, with 15 bases between. The germline V gene encodes CDR1 SGHRS and CDR2 YFSETQ. This CDR3 has 15 residues. The CDR3 DNA reads as TGCGCCAGCAGAGGGTCGGGGATATCCCAAGAGACCCAGTACTTC. Translation: CASRGSGISQETQYF. Full variable domain (rest looked up from reference TRBV5-1 and TRBJ2-5): KAGVTQTPRYLIKTRGQQVTLSCSPISGHRSVSWYQQTPGQGLQFLFEYFSETQRNKGNFPGRFSGRQFSNSRSEMNVSTLELGDSALYLCASRGSGISQETQYFGPGTRLLVL.

The chain carries TRBV4-1 and TRBJ1-4; the D is unclear. Germline V gene data show CDR1 as MGHRA and CDR2 as YSYEKL. V lost 0 bases, J lost 8 bases, and 13 bases lay in between. The CDR3 has 15 residues. The CDR3 loop is CASSQEGGDGEKLFF. The CDR3 DNA reads TGCGCCAGCAGCCAAGAGGGCGGGGATGGGGAAAAACTGTTTTTT.